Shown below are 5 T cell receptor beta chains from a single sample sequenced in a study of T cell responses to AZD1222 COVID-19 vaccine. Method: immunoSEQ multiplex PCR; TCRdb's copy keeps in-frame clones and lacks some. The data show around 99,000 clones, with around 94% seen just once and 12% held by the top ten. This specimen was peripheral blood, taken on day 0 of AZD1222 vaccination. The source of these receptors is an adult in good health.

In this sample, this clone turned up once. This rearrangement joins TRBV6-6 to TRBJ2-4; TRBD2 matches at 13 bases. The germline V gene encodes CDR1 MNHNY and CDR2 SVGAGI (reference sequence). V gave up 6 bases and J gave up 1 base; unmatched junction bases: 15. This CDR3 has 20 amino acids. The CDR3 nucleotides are TGTGCCAGCAGCCCCGGGGTACTAGCGGGAGGGGGCTCGGCCAAAAACATTCAGTACTTC. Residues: CASSPGVLAGGGSAKNIQYF.

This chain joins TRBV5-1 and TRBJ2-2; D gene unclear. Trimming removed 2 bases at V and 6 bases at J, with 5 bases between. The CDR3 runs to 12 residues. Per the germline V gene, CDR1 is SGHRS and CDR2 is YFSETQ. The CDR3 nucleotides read TGCGCCAGCAGCTTAAGGTCCGGGGAGCTGTTTTTT. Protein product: CASSLRSGELFF. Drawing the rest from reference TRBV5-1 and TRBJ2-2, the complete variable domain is KAGVTQTPRYLIKTRGQQVTLSCSPISGHRSVSWYQQTPGQGLQFLFEYFSETQRNKGNFPGRFSGRQFSNSRSEMNVSTLELGDSALYLCASSLRSGELFFGEGSRLTVL.

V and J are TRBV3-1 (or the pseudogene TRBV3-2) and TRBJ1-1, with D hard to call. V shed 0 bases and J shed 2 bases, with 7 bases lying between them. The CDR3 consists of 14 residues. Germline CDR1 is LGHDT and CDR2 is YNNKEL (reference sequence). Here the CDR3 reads CASSQDNRNTEAFF. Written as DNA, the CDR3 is TGTGCCAGCAGCCAAGATAACAGAAACACTGAAGCTTTCTTT.

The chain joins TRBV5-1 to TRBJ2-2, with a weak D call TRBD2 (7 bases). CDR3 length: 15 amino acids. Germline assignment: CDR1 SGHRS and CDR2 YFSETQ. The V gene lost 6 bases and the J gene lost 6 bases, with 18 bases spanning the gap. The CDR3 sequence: CASNSAGALAGELFF. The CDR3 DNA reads TGCGCCAGCAACAGTGCGGGGGCTTTGGCCGGGGAGCTGTTTTTT.

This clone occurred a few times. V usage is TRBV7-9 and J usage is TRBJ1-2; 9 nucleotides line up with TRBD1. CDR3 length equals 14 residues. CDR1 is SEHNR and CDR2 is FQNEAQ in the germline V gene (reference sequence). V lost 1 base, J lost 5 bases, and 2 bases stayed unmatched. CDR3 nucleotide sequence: TGTGCCAGCAGCTTAGGGGGACAGGGATATGGCTACACCTTC. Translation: CASSLGGQGYGYTF.